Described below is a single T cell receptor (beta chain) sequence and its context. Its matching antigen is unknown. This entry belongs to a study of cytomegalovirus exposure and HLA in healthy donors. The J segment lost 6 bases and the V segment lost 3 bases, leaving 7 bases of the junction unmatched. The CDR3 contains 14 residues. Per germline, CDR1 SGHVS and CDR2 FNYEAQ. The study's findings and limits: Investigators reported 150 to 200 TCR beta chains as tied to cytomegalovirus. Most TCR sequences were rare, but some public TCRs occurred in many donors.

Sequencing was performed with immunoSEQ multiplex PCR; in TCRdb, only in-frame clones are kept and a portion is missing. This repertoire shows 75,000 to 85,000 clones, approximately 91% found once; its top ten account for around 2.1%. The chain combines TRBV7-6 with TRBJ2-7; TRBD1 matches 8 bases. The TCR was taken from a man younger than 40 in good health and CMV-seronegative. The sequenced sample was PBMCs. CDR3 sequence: CASSFRTGQGEQYF. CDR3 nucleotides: TGTGCCAGCAGCTTTAGGACAGGGCAGGGCGAGCAGTACTTC.